This T cell receptor (beta chain) originates from a study of control samples from healthy donors and cancer patients. The CDR3 sequence is 13 residues long. V lost 5 bases to trimming and J lost 8 bases; unmatched junction nucleotides: 7. From germline, CDR1 is MNHEY and CDR2 SMNVEV (reference sequence). Sequenced by immunoSEQ multiplex PCR; TCRdb stores in-frame clones only, minus some. Altogether 70,000 to 95,000 clones are present, 80% to 95% being singletons, with the ten largest covering around 1.3%. Sequencing used PBMCs. This TCR was recovered from a woman in her thirties or forties with lung cancer. The chain has TRBV27 and TRBJ1-2, with TRBD1 matching 8 bases. CDR3 loop: CASSPGQAWGYTF. DNA for the CDR3: TGTGCCAGCAGTCCGGGACAGGCGTGGGGCTACACCTTC.